This T cell receptor beta chain was found in a study of vaccination and CD4 T cells after COVID-19. Study summary: Ranging from 14 to 241, the interval between dose two and post-vaccine sampling had a median of approximately 77 days. Control cultures were supplied with a CEFX pool, an HIV-1 Nef pool, or no peptide at all.

This clonotype was picked up a small number of times. Its antigen remains unknown. V lost 0 bases to trimming and J lost 6 bases, with 11 bases between them. The CDR3 consists of 14 residues. Germline CDR1 MNHEY, CDR2 SVGAGI. As for treatment: 10-day PBMC culture with coronavirus spike peptide pools or control peptides (ViraFEST assay). One should note that the unexposed donor's CD4+ T cells were collected before the COVID-19 pandemic (2011-2018). The Oncomine TCR Beta short-read assay sequenced DNA from cultured CD4+ T cells. Someone extracted genomic DNA from cultured CD4+ T cells. MiXCR was run by TCRdb on the PCR reads, yielding one entry per CDR3 protein. The data hold 12,000 or so distinct CDR3 sequences, with under 45% observed a single time.

Sequenced input: CD4+ T cells from blood, cultured in vitro. The chain links TRBV6-5 to TRBJ1-1; D not resolved. The clonotype comes from a human donor in good health. The CDR3 region is CASSYSRSGSEAFF. Written as DNA, the CDR3 is TGTGCCAGCAGTTACTCGAGGTCGGGGTCTGAAGCTTTCTTT.